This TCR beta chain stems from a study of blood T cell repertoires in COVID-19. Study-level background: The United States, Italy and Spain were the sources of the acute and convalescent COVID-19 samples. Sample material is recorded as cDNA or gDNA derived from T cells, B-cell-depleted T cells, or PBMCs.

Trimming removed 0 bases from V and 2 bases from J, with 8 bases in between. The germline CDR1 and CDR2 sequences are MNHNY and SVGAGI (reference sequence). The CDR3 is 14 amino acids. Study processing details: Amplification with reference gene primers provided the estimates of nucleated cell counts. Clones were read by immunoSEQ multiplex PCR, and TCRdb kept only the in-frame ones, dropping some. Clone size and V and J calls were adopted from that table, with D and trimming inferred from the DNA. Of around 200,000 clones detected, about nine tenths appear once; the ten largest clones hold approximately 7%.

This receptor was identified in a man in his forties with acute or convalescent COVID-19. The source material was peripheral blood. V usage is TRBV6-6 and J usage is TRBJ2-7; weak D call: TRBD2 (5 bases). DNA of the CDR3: TGTGCCAGCAGTTACTCTGCGGGTACCTACGAGCAGTACTTC. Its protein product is CASSYSAGTYEQYF.